This entry features one TCR beta chain sequence. The data stem from a study of somatic mutations in cytotoxic T cells in rheumatoid arthritis. Overall study context: The researchers flow-sorted some T-cell populations stained with V beta antibodies and got nearly 100% purity, and these included V beta1+ cells sequenced for TCRB.

Only in-frame clones appear in the TCRdb table, and some are missing; sequencing was by immunoSEQ multiplex PCR. The repertoire consists of some 14,000 clones, with 82% occurring once and the leading ten covering less than 30%. Sequencing was done on a sample of CD8+ T cells sorted from blood. The source of this sequence is an adult with rheumatoid arthritis.

CDR3 loop: CSAFGAGGGETQYF. CDR3 in DNA: TGCAGCGCCTTCGGGGCGGGAGGGGGGGAGACCCAGTACTTC. The V call is TRBV29-1, the J call TRBJ2-5, with 9 bases lining up with TRBD2. Germline V gene lookup returns CDR1 SQVTM and CDR2 ANQGSEA. Trimming took 7 bases from V and 5 from J; bases not matched to a gene: 11. The CDR3 runs 14 residues. Full variable domain (remainder filled in from reference TRBV29-1 and TRBJ2-5): SAVISQKPSRDICQRGTSLTIQCQVDSQVTMMFWYRQQPGQSLTLIATANQGSEATYESGFVIDKFPISRPNLTFSTLTVSNMSPEDSSIYLCSAFGAGGGETQYFGPGTRLLVL.